The present T cell receptor (beta chain) was sequenced within a study of monozygotic twins with inflammatory bowel disease. Study-wide findings and caveats: Clonotypes shared with others were fewer in IBD patients than in healthy twins, especially with disease activity. Backing was not found for a single strong signal or clonotype associated with IBD.

The CDR3 consists of 14 residues. Per germline, CDR1 LGHDT and CDR2 YNNKEL (reference sequence). During cDNA synthesis, UMIs that each contained a 6-nucleotide sample barcode were added by means of template switching. TCRdb re-called the 5' RACE reads; every CDR3 protein appears as one record, without DNA. The repertoire table contains over 90,000 distinct CDR3 sequences. Remarks on this clonotype: What it recognizes is unknown.

Without any T cell sorting, total RNA was isolated from whole blood. The sample consisted of blood. The chain couples TRBV3-1 to TRBJ2-7. This clonotype was obtained from a human donor with ulcerative colitis or Crohn's disease, or a healthy co-twin of an affected twin (not recorded which). CDR3 protein: CASSSTGGPNEQYF.